This T cell receptor (beta chain) came from a study of T-cell reconstitution after alpha-beta-depleted transplantation in children. This clonotype has at least ten counts. The germline V and J ends were trimmed by 7 bases and 10 bases, with 19 bases remaining between them. In germline, CDR1 is MDHEN, CDR2 SYDVKM. CDR3 length equals 13 residues. The TCRbeta library was prepared with unique molecular identifiers. TCRdb fed the PCR reads into MiXCR, producing one record per CDR3 protein. The sample holds hundreds of thousands of distinct CDR3 sequences, around 7.5% seen once. Specimen: PBMCs, mostly from graft donor cells, collected 180 days after TCRalphabeta/CD19-depleted stem cell transplant. The J gene is TRBJ1-1, the V gene TRBV28; weak D call: TRBD1 (6 bases). This clonotype originated in a male patient between 5 and 17 years old who had a stem cell transplant for acute lymphoblastic leukemia, so the T cells may come from the graft donor. The CDR3 DNA is TGTGCCAGCATCCTTACACCGGGGGCGGGAGCTTTCTTT. It specifies CASILTPGAGAFF.